These 12 T cell receptor beta chains were sequenced from one sample in a study of shared clonotypes between healthy human individuals. The table came from immunoSEQ multiplex PCR; TCRdb's copy has only in-frame clones and leaves some out. This table has approximately 2.5 million clones, more than 85% appearing once. Specimen: naive CD4+ T cells from PBMCs. Stated subset: CD45RA+ positively selected. The receptors stem from a man in his late teens or twenties in good health. Some clones in this sample may be carry-over from other donors' samples.

V gene TRBV11-2 combines with J gene TRBJ2-3; 12 nucleotides match TRBD2. Germline CDR1 reads SGHAT; CDR2 reads FQNNGV. V trimming: 2 bases; J trimming: 5 bases; junction bases outside the gene matches: 8. The CDR3 is 17 residues long. The DNA of the CDR3 is TGTGCCAGCAGCTTACAGACTAGCGGGAGCATAGGAGATACGCAGTATTTT. Amino acids: CASSLQTSGSIGDTQYF. Full variable domain (rest looked up from reference TRBV11-2 and TRBJ2-3): EAGVAQSPRYKIIEKRQSVAFWCNPISGHATLYWYQQILGQGPKLLIQFQNNGVVDDSQLPKDRFSAERLKGVDSTLKIQPAKLEDSAVYLCASSLQTSGSIGDTQYFGPGTRLTVL.

The rearrangement joins TRBV5-4 to TRBJ1-4; maybe TRBD1 (6 bases). The CDR3 runs 16 residues. With 4 bases removed from V and 10 bases from J, the gap between germline ends came to 23 bases. The germline CDR1 and CDR2 sequences are SGHNT and YYREEE (reference sequence). CDR3 in amino acids: CASSLTNPMTGSKLFF. As DNA, the CDR3 is TGTGCCAGCAGCCTAACGAACCCCATGACAGGATCAAAACTGTTTTTT.

The chain employs TRBV11-3 and TRBJ2-7; no definite D call. Per germline, CDR1 SGHNT and CDR2 YENEEA. CDR3 size: 17 residues. Trimming pared 0 bases from V and 1 base from J, leaving 16 bases between. The CDR3 sequence is CASSLDPPDTLSYEQYF. The CDR3, as DNA: TGTGCCAGCAGCTTAGATCCCCCGGATACTTTATCCTACGAGCAGTACTTC.

The J gene is TRBJ2-3, the V gene TRBV27; possibly TRBD1 for D (6 bases). CDR1 and CDR2 (germline): MNHEY, SMNVEV (reference sequence). V was pared by 3 bases and J by 3 bases, with 13 bases between. CDR3 size: 15 residues. CDR3 DNA sequence: TGTGCCAGCAGTTTCCGGGACACTTCGACAGATACGCAGTATTTT. This gives the protein CASSFRDTSTDTQYF.

The chain joins TRBV28 to TRBJ2-2; D remains unclear. V was cut by 3 bases and J by 11 bases, with 13 bases left in between. Germline V gives CDR1 MDHEN, CDR2 SYDVKM. CDR3 length equals 13 residues. The CDR3 spells CASSFVVWAELFF. The CDR3 nucleotides are TGTGCCAGCAGTTTTGTGGTTTGGGCCGAGCTGTTTTTT. The full variable domain, completed using reference TRBV28 and TRBJ2-2, is DVKVTQSSRYLVKRTGEKVFLECVQDMDHENMFWYRQDPGLGLRLIYFSYDVKMKEKGDIPEGYSVSREKKERFSLILESASTNQTSMYLCASSFVVWAELFFGEGSRLTVL.

This chain joins TRBV7-2 and TRBJ2-3; D uncertain. The CDR3 is 13 residues long. V lost 3 bases to trimming and J lost 6 bases, with 10 bases between them. Germline V gene data show CDR1 as SGHTA and CDR2 as FQGNSA. The CDR3: CASSFGPRDTQYF. As DNA, the CDR3 is TGTGCCAGCAGCTTCGGACCGCGGGATACGCAGTATTTT.

A remark on this clone: Other nucleotide sequences in the sample specify the same CDR3. The chain uses TRBV5-1 and TRBJ1-2; TRBD1 is a possible D gene (6 bases). CDR1 is SGHRS, CDR2 YFSETQ, per germline. The ends were cut back, 5 bases at V and 2 bases at J, with 10 bases in the middle. This CDR3 has 13 residues. The CDR3, as DNA: TGCGCCAGCAGTGGGGGACAAAACTATGGCTACACCTTC. Translated: CASSGGQNYGYTF.

The chain employs TRBV4-3 and TRBJ1-2; 7 bases map to TRBD1. The CDR3 runs to 18 residues. Germline V gene sequence: CDR1 LGHNA, CDR2 YSLEER. The trim removed 0 bases at V and 7 bases at J, leaving 17 bases unmatched. The CDR3 reads CASSQERGRGRPSGGYTF. For the CDR3, the DNA is TGCGCCAGCAGCCAAGAGAGGGGGAGGGGGCGACCATCGGGTGGCTACACCTTC.

This chain connects TRBV27 to TRBJ2-7; D might be TRBD1 (6 bases). Germline assignment: CDR1 MNHEY and CDR2 SMNVEV (reference sequence). The V and J ends lost 2 bases and 6 bases respectively, with 17 bases between them. This CDR3 is built from 15 residues. The CDR3 DNA reads as TGTGCCAGCAGTTTACAGGGGTTTATATCGGTCGAGCAGTACTTC. This translates into CASSLQGFISVEQYF.

The chain employs TRBV7-9 and TRBJ2-5; TRBD1 might be the D (6 bases). The CDR3 contains 12 residues. Trimming removed 5 bases at V and 5 bases at J, with 9 bases between. CDR1 and CDR2 from the germline V gene are SEHNR and FQNEAQ (reference sequence). The CDR3 here is CASSRGWETQYF. The CDR3, as DNA: TGTGCCAGCAGCAGGGGGTGGGAGACCCAGTACTTC. Full variable domain (rest looked up from reference TRBV7-9 and TRBJ2-5): DTGVSQNPRHKITKRGQNVTFRCDPISEHNRLYWYRQTLGQGPEFLTYFQNEAQLEKSRLLSDRFSAERPKGSFSTLEIQRTEQGDSAMYLCASSRGWETQYFGPGTRLLVL.

The rearrangement joins TRBV15 to TRBJ2-5; D may be TRBD2 (6 bases). Germline V gene data show CDR1 as LNHNV and CDR2 as YYDKDF (reference sequence). Trimming left V 5 bases short and J 4 bases short, with 8 bases between. The CDR3 contains 12 residues. CDR3 nucleotide sequence: TGTGCCACCAGCCACGGGAGAGAGACCCAGTACTTC. Its protein product is CATSHGRETQYF.

The chain combines TRBV11-1 with TRBJ1-2; a possible D gene is TRBD1 (6 bases). The germline CDR1 and CDR2 sequences are SGHAT and FQDESV (reference sequence). Trimming left V 1 base short and J 6 bases short, with 9 bases between. This CDR3 contains 13 residues. The chain's CDR3 is CASSLVAGDGYTF. CDR3 sequence (DNA): TGTGCCAGCAGCTTAGTGGCAGGGGATGGCTACACCTTC.